What follows are 24 T cell receptor beta chains derived from one specimen sequenced in a study of blood T cell repertoires in COVID-19. Sequencing used immunoSEQ multiplex PCR; TCRdb keeps in-frame clones, though not all of them. The table lists about 150,000 clones, 70% to 90% of them singletons. The sequenced sample consisted of peripheral blood. The receptors were sampled from a woman between 65 and 79 years old with acute or convalescent COVID-19.

The chain combines TRBV19 with TRBJ2-1; 8 bases match TRBD2. Per the germline V gene, CDR1 is LNHDA and CDR2 is SQIVND (reference sequence). The CDR3 loop spans 16 amino acids. The junction had 14 bases not matched to a gene; V was cut back by 5 bases and J by 8 bases. CDR3 region: CASSPDRGLAIYEQFF. CDR3 in DNA: TGTGCCAGTAGTCCCGATCGTGGACTAGCAATCTATGAGCAGTTCTTC.

CDR3 in amino acids: CASKPGTGVANTGELFF. For the CDR3, the DNA is TGTGCCAGCAAACCGGGGACAGGGGTAGCGAACACCGGGGAGCTGTTTTTT. The chain carries TRBV28 and TRBJ2-2; 10 nucleotides line up with TRBD1. The V gene's germline CDR1 is MDHEN and CDR2 SYDVKM. The CDR3 is made up of 17 amino acids. Trimming at V came to 7 bases and at J to 0 bases, leaving 8 bases not matched to a gene.

The chain is built from TRBV19 and TRBJ2-3; TRBD2 aligns across 10 bases. Germline CDR1 is LNHDA and CDR2 is SQIVND (reference sequence). The junction had 7 bases not matched to a gene; V was cut back by 5 bases and J by 2 bases. The CDR3 loop spans 16 amino acids. CDR3 amino acids: CASSRKTSGATDTQYF. CDR3 DNA sequence: TGTGCCAGTAGTCGTAAAACTAGCGGGGCCACAGATACGCAGTATTTT.

The V gene is TRBV28, the J gene TRBJ1-2, with D possibly TRBD1 on 6 matching bases. Germline V gives CDR1 MDHEN, CDR2 SYDVKM. This CDR3 has 14 amino acids. V lost 5 bases and J 0 bases, leaving 10 bases between the germline ends. The CDR3 nucleotides are TGTGCCAGCAGTCGCTGGACAGCTAACTATGGCTACACCTTC. Its translation is CASSRWTANYGYTF.

The chain uses TRBV19 and TRBJ1-1; 7 nucleotides align to TRBD1. CDR3 size: 14 residues. Germline-derived CDR1 and CDR2 are LNHDA and SQIVND (reference sequence). V trimming: 7 bases; J trimming: 1 base; junction bases outside the gene matches: 6. CDR3 nucleotides: TGTGCCAGTATAGGGGGCCCTGGGAACACTGAAGCTTTCTTT. This gives the protein CASIGGPGNTEAFF.

The J gene is TRBJ2-1, the V gene TRBV19, with D possibly TRBD2 on 6 matching bases. Trimming cost V 6 bases and J 3 bases, with 15 bases left between them. The CDR3 sequence is 15 residues long. Per germline, CDR1 LNHDA and CDR2 SQIVND (reference sequence). In DNA form, the CDR3 reads TGTGCCAGTAGGAAGGACTATAAAAACTACAATGAGCAGTTCTTC. Translated, it gives CASRKDYKNYNEQFF.

This chain joins TRBV4-3 and TRBJ1-4; maybe TRBD1 (6 bases). CDR3 length equals 17 residues. The ends were cut back, 1 base at V and 4 bases at J, with 16 bases in the middle. In germline, CDR1 is LGHNA, CDR2 YSLEER. The CDR3 bases are TGCGCCAGCAGCCAAGGGGCAAACAGGGTTGTTAATGAAAAACTGTTTTTT. It codes for CASSQGANRVVNEKLFF.

This sequence joins TRBV29-1 and TRBJ2-1; D is ambiguous. V was trimmed by 4 bases and J by 0 bases, leaving 10 bases between them. CDR3 size: 14 residues. Germline V gene data show CDR1 as SQVTM and CDR2 as ANQGSEA. The CDR3 DNA reads as TGCAGCGTTGTTCCGGAGTACTCCTACAATGAGCAGTTCTTC. Translating it yields CSVVPEYSYNEQFF.

The CDR3 loop reads CAYGQVFPGELFF. CDR3 nucleotides: TGTGCCTATGGACAGGTTTTTCCCGGGGAGCTGTTTTTT. This chain links TRBV30 with TRBJ2-2; 7 positions match TRBD1. V was pared by 7 bases and J by 6 bases, with 8 bases of the junction left unmatched. The CDR3 has 13 amino acids. CDR1 GTSNPN and CDR2 SVGIG come from the germline V gene (reference sequence).

This chain connects TRBV19 to TRBJ1-2; D is perhaps TRBD1 (6 bases). The CDR3 covers 14 residues. CDR1 is LNHDA, CDR2 SQIVND, per germline (reference sequence). The V end lost 5 bases, the J end lost 5 bases, and 15 bases lay between the germline ends. The CDR3 sequence: CASSLIDRKYGYTF. The DNA for the CDR3 is TGTGCCAGTAGTCTGATAGACAGGAAGTATGGCTACACCTTC.

V and J are TRBV9 and TRBJ2-3; TRBD2 might be the D (6 bases). This CDR3 comprises 16 residues. Trimming shortened V by 1 base and J by 0 bases, and 12 bases separated the two germline ends. The germline V gene encodes CDR1 SGDLS and CDR2 YYNGEE. The CDR3 coding sequence is TGTGCCAGCAGCGTATACGGTAGCGGAAGCACAGATACGCAGTATTTT. It specifies CASSVYGSGSTDTQYF.

This clone appeared a few times. This sample also contains other DNA sequences that code for the same CDR3. The rearrangement links TRBV19 to TRBJ1-1; TRBD1 agrees at 7 bases. Germline V gives CDR1 LNHDA, CDR2 SQIVND (reference sequence). Unmatched junction bases numbered 2, after V lost 7 bases and J lost 0 bases. This CDR3 is built from 13 residues. The CDR3 DNA reads as TGTGCCAGTACAGGGGGTTTGAACACTGAAGCTTTCTTT. The encoded protein is CASTGGLNTEAFF.

This chain connects TRBV29-1 to TRBJ2-3; D gene uncertain. Germline V lookup: CDR1 SQVTM, CDR2 ANQGSEA. CDR3 size: 14 residues. V lost 7 bases, J lost 0 bases, and 14 bases lay in between. CDR3 nucleotide sequence: TGCAGCGCAGATGACACGTCTAGCACAGATACGCAGTATTTT. Protein product: CSADDTSSTDTQYF.

This clone was seen once. V is TRBV18 and J is TRBJ2-5; 9 bases map to TRBD2. The germline V gene has CDR1 KGHSH and CDR2 LQKENI. This CDR3 is 16 amino acids long. Germline trimming cut 3 bases from V and 9 bases from J; bases unmatched to any gene: 14. The CDR3 spells CASSPGNSGGTRPQYF. The CDR3 coding sequence is TGTGCCAGCTCACCCGGAAACAGCGGGGGGACCCGCCCCCAGTACTTC.

The chain is built from TRBV19 and TRBJ1-5, with a tentative D call TRBD1 (5 bases). CDR1 LNHDA and CDR2 SQIVND come from the germline V gene (reference sequence). Trimming removed 7 bases from V and 4 bases from J, with 29 bases in between. The CDR3 totals 19 residues. The CDR3 DNA follows: TGTGCCAGTAACGGTGTCCCGGGACTGCGCCCTCATCTTAATCAGCCCCAGCATTTT. This codes for CASNGVPGLRPHLNQPQHF.

As DNA, the CDR3 is TGTGCCAGCAGCACCCGACTAGCGGATTTTCAAGAGACCCAGTACTTC. Its protein is CASSTRLADFQETQYF. The J gene is TRBJ2-5, the V gene TRBV5-6; 9 bases line up with TRBD2. The CDR3 extends over 16 amino acids. J gave up 2 bases and V 4 bases, and 9 bases lay outside the gene matches. The germline gives CDR1 SGHDT, CDR2 YYEEEE.

The chain has TRBV5-1 and TRBJ1-6, with 10 bases matching TRBD1. CDR3 length: 15 amino acids. With V trimmed by 6 bases and J by 5 bases, 5 bases remained unmatched. The germline V gene has CDR1 SGHRS and CDR2 YFSETQ. In nucleotides, the CDR3 is TGCGCCAGCAAACAGGGACAGGGGAATAATTCACCCCTCCACTTT. It specifies CASKQGQGNNSPLHF.

The chain has TRBV10-3 and TRBJ2-7, with D perhaps matching TRBD1 (6 bases). The CDR3 extends over 15 amino acids. Germline V gene sequence: CDR1 ENHRY, CDR2 SYGVKD. The V and J ends lost 2 bases and 0 bases respectively, with 11 bases between them. DNA of the CDR3: TGTGCCATCAGTGAGGGGGCAGGGGTCTCCTACGAGCAGTACTTC. This sequence encodes CAISEGAGVSYEQYF.

The CDR3 region has the DNA TGTGCCAGCAGTGAGGACAGGGGGGGGGACAATGAGCAGTTCTTC. Translating it yields CASSEDRGGDNEQFF. The chain links TRBV2 to TRBJ2-1, with 10 positions matching TRBD1. The V segment lost 3 bases and the J segment 5 bases; nucleotides outside the gene matches: 4. Germline V gene data show CDR1 as SNHLY and CDR2 as FYNNEI. The CDR3 is 15 amino acids.

This chain links TRBV5-1 with TRBJ1-1; 7 nucleotides align to TRBD1. The CDR3 extends over 14 amino acids. V lost 4 bases, J lost 5 bases, and 8 bases stayed unmatched. The germline V gene encodes CDR1 SGHRS and CDR2 YFSETQ. The DNA for the CDR3 is TGCGCCAGCAGCCTGCAGGGGGATTGGACTGAAGCTTTCTTT. Its translation is CASSLQGDWTEAFF.

The chain uses TRBV7-6 and TRBJ2-1; possibly TRBD2 for D (7 bases). The germline V and J ends were trimmed by 5 bases and 1 base, with 12 bases remaining between them. Germline CDR1 is SGHVS and CDR2 is FNYEAQ. CDR3 length: 15 residues. CDR3 sequence (DNA): TGTGCCAGCAGCGCGGAGGGGGGGTCCTACAATGAGCAGTTCTTC. Its protein is CASSAEGGSYNEQFF. Full variable domain (missing parts from reference TRBV7-6 and TRBJ2-1): GAGVSQSPRYKVTKRGQDVALRCDPISGHVSLYWYRQALGQGPEFLTYFNYEAQQDKSGLPNDRFSAERPEGSISTLTIQRTEQRDSAMYRCASSAEGGSYNEQFFGPGTRLTVL.

This sequence joins TRBV19 and TRBJ2-3; TRBD1 aligns across 8 bases. Per germline, CDR1 LNHDA and CDR2 SQIVND (reference sequence). With V trimmed by 1 base and J by 4 bases, 10 bases remained unmatched. The CDR3 runs to 17 residues. CDR3 sequence reads: CASSIGQGALVPDTQYF. The DNA of the CDR3 is TGTGCCAGTAGTATAGGGCAGGGGGCGCTTGTTCCAGATACGCAGTATTTT. Full variable domain (rest looked up from reference TRBV19 and TRBJ2-3): DGGITQSPKYLFRKEGQNVTLSCEQNLNHDAMYWYRQDPGQGLRLIYYSQIVNDFQKGDIAEGYSVSREKKESFPLTVTSAQKNPTAFYLCASSIGQGALVPDTQYFGPGTRLTVL.

This clone was detected only once. This sequence joins TRBV5-5 and TRBJ1-1; D gene ambiguous. V gave up 3 bases and J gave up 6 bases, with 18 bases separating them. The CDR3 runs 15 residues. The V gene's germline CDR1 is SGHKS and CDR2 YYEKEE (reference sequence). In DNA, the CDR3 is TGTGCCAGCAGCTGGGAAAACGGGGTAAACTCTGAAGCTTTCTTT. This encodes CASSWENGVNSEAFF.

DNA of the CDR3: TGTGCCAGCAGCTCGGGACAGGTCCCCATAGGCAGCAATCAGCCCCAGCATTTT. Its translation is CASSSGQVPIGSNQPQHF. The chain couples TRBV5-5 to TRBJ1-5; TRBD1 aligns across 8 bases. Looked up from germline, CDR1 is SGHKS and CDR2 is YYEKEE (reference sequence). The junction had 12 bases not matched to a gene; V was cut back by 3 bases and J by 1 base. The CDR3 sequence is 18 residues long.